Sequencing of this T cell receptor beta chain was carried out in a study of shared clonotypes between healthy human individuals. CDR3 size: 14 residues. Per the germline V gene, CDR1 is SGHRS and CDR2 is YFSETQ. V gave up 0 bases and J gave up 1 base, with 7 bases separating them. Method: immunoSEQ multiplex PCR; TCRdb's copy keeps in-frame clones and lacks some. Counted here are around 1,000,000 clones, roughly 80% occurring once; the ten biggest clones make up 0.89%. Remarks on this clone: Other DNA sequences in the same sample also yield this CDR3.

This sequence was found in a young man in good health. Some clones in this sample may be carry-over from other donors' samples. J is TRBJ2-5 and V is TRBV5-1; no definite D call. Sequenced material: memory CD4+ T cells from PBMCs. The subset here: CD45RA-negative fraction. CDR3 nucleotides: TGCGCCAGCAGCTTGGGTGCTAGCCAAGAGACCCAGTACTTC. Protein: CASSLGASQETQYF.